The 9 T cell receptor beta chains listed next were all sequenced from one sample in a study of glioma-infiltrating T cells. Using RNA template, CDR3s of TCR alpha and beta were amplified with iRepertoire arm-PCR. TCRdb analysed the multiplex PCR reads with MiXCR anew, one entry per CDR3 protein. This sample has approximately 400,000 distinct CDR3 sequences, with 41% found just once. Sequenced input: glioma tissue, nonneoplastic brain tissue, or PBMCs (not recorded which). The receptor set was obtained from a human donor with low-grade glioma or glioblastoma, undergoing nonglioma brain surgery, or in good health (not recorded which).

The chain recombines TRBV6-1 with TRBJ2-3; 10 positions match TRBD1. The junction had 5 bases not matched to a gene; V was cut back by 4 bases and J by 4 bases. The CDR3 runs 15 residues. From germline, CDR1 is MNHNS and CDR2 SASEGT. CDR3 sequence (DNA): TGTGCCAGCAGTGTCGAGGGGACAGGGGCAGATACGCAGTATTTT. Protein sequence: CASSVEGTGADTQYF.

This clonotype has a handful of counts. This chain joins TRBV12-3 or TRBV12-4 and TRBJ2-7; weak D call: TRBD1 (6 bases). This CDR3 has 14 residues. Trimming stripped 7 bases from V and 0 bases from J, with 13 bases between. DNA of the CDR3: TGTGCCAGCACCATAGGGGGTAACTCCTACGAGCAGTACTTC. This sequence encodes CASTIGGNSYEQYF.

This clonotype was counted many times. This rearrangement joins TRBV15 to TRBJ1-2; D unresolved. V dropped 0 bases and J dropped 4 bases, with 12 bases sitting between them. Germline-derived CDR1 and CDR2 are LNHNV and YYDKDF (reference sequence). The CDR3 length is 15 residues. CDR3 DNA sequence: TGTGCCACCAGCAGAGATTTCGCGGAAGTCTATGGCTACACCTTC. Amino acid sequence: CATSRDFAEVYGYTF.

This clonotype was counted at least ten times. The rearrangement links TRBV20-1 to TRBJ2-3; D gene ambiguous. This CDR3 is built from 11 residues. CDR1 and CDR2 from the germline V gene are DFQATT and SNEGSKA (reference sequence). Trimming took 3 bases from V and 6 from J, leaving 7 bases between them. The CDR3 bases are TGCAGTGCTAGTATGGTGGATACGCAGTATTTT. Translated, it gives CSASMVDTQYF.

This chain links TRBV7-2 with TRBJ1-2; tentatively, D is TRBD1 (6 bases). V lost 5 bases and J 4 bases, leaving 20 bases between the germline ends. Germline V gene lookup returns CDR1 SGHTA and CDR2 FQGNSA. CDR3 length equals 16 residues. DNA for the CDR3: TGTGCCAGCAGCCCCCGAAGAAGTGGCAGGGGCTATGGCTACACCTTC. It is translated as CASSPRRSGRGYGYTF.

This clonotype was seen only a few times. The V gene is TRBV7-2, the J gene TRBJ1-5, with D unresolved. Per germline, CDR1 SGHTA and CDR2 FQGNSA. This CDR3 spans 13 amino acids. V lost 1 base, J lost 5 bases, and 6 bases lay in between. DNA for the CDR3: TGTGCCAGCAGCTTAGTCGGGTATCAGCCCCAGCATTTT. This encodes CASSLVGYQPQHF.

The chain couples TRBV19 to TRBJ2-3; D may be TRBD2 (6 bases). Germline CDR1 LNHDA, CDR2 SQIVND (reference sequence). CDR3 size: 16 residues. V was cut by 3 bases and J by 3 bases, with 16 bases left in between. This chain's CDR3 is CASSMVGGGITDTQYF. As DNA, the CDR3 is TGTGCCAGTAGTATGGTGGGCGGCGGGATTACAGATACGCAGTATTTT. Filled out from reference TRBV19 and TRBJ2-3, the complete variable domain reads DGGITQSPKYLFRKEGQNVTLSCEQNLNHDAMYWYRQDPGQGLRLIYYSQIVNDFQKGDIAEGYSVSREKKESFPLTVTSAQKNPTAFYLCASSMVGGGITDTQYFGPGTRLTVL.

The sample holds many counts of this clonotype. The chain employs TRBV20-1 and TRBJ2-1; the match to TRBD2 covers 8 bases. In germline, CDR1 is DFQATT, CDR2 SNEGSKA (reference sequence). This CDR3 contains 13 residues. The J segment lost 7 bases and the V segment lost 3 bases, leaving 5 bases of the junction unmatched. CDR3 DNA sequence: TGCAGTGCTAGGGGACTAGTGAGGAATGAGCAGTTCTTC. Translating gives CSARGLVRNEQFF.

This clonotype was found many times. The chain uses TRBV15 and TRBJ1-6; no firm D call. This CDR3 has 15 amino acids. V was cut by 1 base and J by 4 bases, with 8 bases left in between. Germline CDR1 and CDR2: LNHNV and YYDKDF (reference sequence). The chain's CDR3 is CATSRAWGYNSPLHF. The CDR3 bases are TGTGCCACCAGCAGAGCGTGGGGTTATAATTCACCCCTCCACTTT.